This T cell receptor (beta chain) originates from a study of OX40 agonist ivuxolimab in advanced cancers. Turning to the study itself: Enrolled patients in dose escalation had cancers that were hepatocellular carcinoma, melanoma, renal cell or head and neck cancer. Partial responses were observed in three patients, of whom one had hepatocellular carcinoma and two had cutaneous melanoma.

There are 14 residues in the CDR3. Germline V gives CDR1 SGHDN, CDR2 FVKESK. The V end was cut by 4 bases, the J end by 0 bases, with 10 bases between. Any history of autoimmune disease or systemic immunosuppression disqualified patients. Sequenced by immunoSEQ multiplex PCR; TCRdb stores in-frame clones only, minus some. Of some 120,000 clones in the sample, under 95% were seen once. The specimen comprised CD4+ or CD8+ T cells sorted from blood, sampled in a trial of the OX40 agonist ivuxolimab. The clonotype originates from an adult with an advanced solid tumor such as melanoma, head and neck, liver or kidney cancer. This chain uses TRBV14 with TRBJ2-7; the D is unclear. Here the CDR3 DNA reads TGTGCCAGCAGCCCTTCTGGGTACTCCTACGAGCAGTACTTC. Translation: CASSPSGYSYEQYF. Using reference TRBV14 and TRBJ2-7 for the parts outside the CDR3, the full variable domain is EAGVTQFPSHSVIEKGQTVTLRCDPISGHDNLYWYRRVMGKEIKFLLHFVKESKQDESGMPNNRFLAERTGGTYSTLKVQPAELEDSGVYFCASSPSGYSYEQYFGPGTRLTVT.